Described below is a single TCR beta chain sequence and its context. Its target is not known. CDR3 length: 15 residues. From germline, CDR1 is MNHNY and CDR2 SVGAGI (reference sequence). Trimming cost V 6 bases and J 4 bases; bases outside gene matches: 3. Both 60 Vbeta primers and 13 Jbeta primers went into the PCR. Libraries were prepared by immunoSEQ multiplex PCR; TCRdb keeps only in-frame clonotypes and omits some of them. The sample has 300,000 or so clones, roughly 86% seen once. These data originate in a study of cytomegalovirus exposure and HLA in healthy donors. Study in general: Out of roughly 170 million T cells, an earlier analysis found more than 95 million unique TCR beta sequences in total. Study-wide results and limits: The study recorded 164 TCR beta chains that were cytomegalovirus-associated. A later analysis linked a missense DCLRE1C variant to TCR beta V- and J-gene trimming. From TCR beta sequences, most subjects' HLA-A and HLA-B alleles were reportedly predicted accurately.

The TCR comes from a woman aged 40 to 50 in good health and CMV-seropositive. Sequenced: PBMCs. The V and J genes are TRBV6-6 and TRBJ2-2; TRBD2 matches 12 bases. The DNA of the CDR3 is TGTGCCAGCAGCTCTAGCGGGAGGGGCACCGGGGAGCTGTTTTTT. It codes for CASSSSGRGTGELFF.